These 16 T cell receptor beta chains share one sample of origin, sequenced in a study of blood T cell repertoires in COVID-19. Repertoires were generated with immunoSEQ multiplex PCR, while TCRdb's copy carries only in-frame clones and drops some. Of more than 300,000 clones detected, 80% to 90% appear once; the ten largest clones hold about 10%. The material sequenced was peripheral blood. These TCRs come from a woman between 25 and 40 years old with COVID-19, enrolled during active disease.

The rearrangement joins TRBV28 to TRBJ2-7, with D possibly being TRBD1 (5 bases). Germline CDR1 is MDHEN and CDR2 is SYDVKM. The CDR3 extends over 14 amino acids. V was shortened by 6 bases and J by 3 bases, with 15 bases between the two germline ends. The CDR3 protein is CASRTGRAYYEQYF. The DNA of the CDR3 is TGTGCCAGCAGGACTGGCAGGGCTTACTACGAGCAGTACTTC.

The CDR3 reads CASSGDGKGGYTF. The DNA for the CDR3 is TGTGCCAGCTCGGGTGACGGGAAGGGTGGCTACACCTTC. This rearrangement joins TRBV18 to TRBJ1-2; no clear D gene. Germline loops: CDR1 KGHSH, CDR2 LQKENI. The CDR3 loop spans 13 amino acids. Between the trimmed V and J ends, which lost 6 bases and 7 bases, there was a span of 15 bases.

Concerning this clone itself: A read error may account for a junction end that differs from germline. The chain carries TRBV5-1 and TRBJ1-1; TRBD1 is a possible D gene (5 bases). The CDR3 extends over 14 amino acids. Germline V gene lookup returns CDR1 SGHRS and CDR2 YFSETQ. The CDR3 spells CGSRTQGMNTEAFF. CDR3 nucleotides: TGCGGCAGCCGTACGCAGGGTATGAACACTGAAGCTTTCTTT.

The gene calls are TRBV6-6 and TRBJ1-6, with D perhaps TRBD1 (6 bases). V was clipped by 5 bases and J by 11 bases, with 13 bases between them. Germline CDR1 and CDR2: MNHNY and SVGAGI (reference sequence). This CDR3 contains 13 residues. The CDR3 here is CASSPEGVPPLHF. CDR3 coding DNA: TGTGCCAGCAGTCCCGAGGGGGTGCCACCCCTCCACTTT.

The table lists this clone with a few counts. Other DNA sequences in the sample encode the same CDR3. The V gene is TRBV7-8, the J gene TRBJ2-1, with TRBD2 matching 14 bases. The CDR3 sequence is 15 residues long. Germline assignment: CDR1 SGHVS and CDR2 FQNEAQ. The V segment lost 5 bases and the J segment 7 bases; nucleotides outside the gene matches: 4. The DNA for the CDR3 is TGTGCCAGCAGCCCCCGGACTAGCGGGAGGAATGAGCAGTTCTTC. Protein: CASSPRTSGRNEQFF.

The chain employs TRBV12-5 and TRBJ2-2; TRBD1 aligns across 8 bases. V shed 4 bases and J 4 bases; nucleotides not matched to a gene: 8. Germline V CDR1 and CDR2: LGHNT, FRNRAP. The CDR3 loop spans 16 amino acids. The CDR3 DNA reads TGTGCTAGTGGTTCCGCGGACAGGGTGCGCACCGGGGAGCTGTTTTTT. Its translation is CASGSADRVRTGELFF.

The genes are TRBV2 and TRBJ2-1; no firm D call. Germline values: CDR1 SNHLY, CDR2 FYNNEI. V dropped 4 bases and J dropped 0 bases, with 7 bases sitting between them. The CDR3 spans 14 residues. The CDR3 region has the DNA TGTGCCAGCAGTGGGGCTCCCTCCTACAATGAGCAGTTCTTC. Amino acid sequence: CASSGAPSYNEQFF.

This chain joins TRBV15 and TRBJ2-5; D unresolved. This CDR3 is 11 amino acids long. Trimming cost V 4 bases and J 4 bases, with 4 bases left between them. The germline gives CDR1 LNHNV, CDR2 YYDKDF (reference sequence). The CDR3 bases are TGTGCCACCAGCAAACTAGAGACCCAGTACTTC. Its translation is CATSKLETQYF. The variable domain in full, with the rest retrieved from reference TRBV15 and TRBJ2-5, is DAMVIQNPRYQVTQFGKPVTLSCSQTLNHNVMYWYQQKSSQAPKLLFHYYDKDFNNEADTPDNFQSRRPNTSFCFLDIRSPGLGDTAMYLCATSKLETQYFGPGTRLLVL.

The genes are TRBV5-1 and TRBJ2-7; TRBD1 matches at 9 bases. There are 15 residues in the CDR3. V lost 3 bases to trimming and J lost 2 bases; unmatched junction nucleotides: 6. Germline CDR1 and CDR2: SGHRS and YFSETQ. The CDR3 region has the DNA TGCGCCAGCAGCTATGGACAGGGGCTTCCCTACGAGCAGTACTTC. This sequence encodes CASSYGQGLPYEQYF.

CDR3 loop: CASSQEAGLAGGEQYF. The CDR3 region has the DNA TGTGCCAGCAGCCAGGAAGCGGGACTAGCGGGTGGCGAGCAGTACTTC. The V call is TRBV4-2, the J call TRBJ2-7; the match to TRBD2 covers 12 bases. The germline CDR1 and CDR2 sequences are LGHNA and YNFKEQ. The CDR3 sequence is 16 residues long. V dropped 3 bases and J dropped 6; count of bases not matched to a gene: 9.

V usage is TRBV6-1 and J usage is TRBJ2-7; D may be TRBD2 (6 bases). The CDR3 spans 14 residues. Trimming shortened V by 2 bases and J by 2 bases, and 10 bases separated the two germline ends. Per germline, CDR1 MNHNS and CDR2 SASEGT. The CDR3 sequence: CASSELAGPYEQYF. CDR3 DNA: TGTGCCAGCAGTGAATTGGCGGGACCCTACGAGCAGTACTTC.

The CDR3 DNA is TGTGCCTGGGGACCCACAGGTTTCGGGGAGCTGTTTTTT. Residues: CAWGPTGFGELFF. The genes are TRBV30 and TRBJ2-2; tentative D call: TRBD1 (5 bases). Deletions cut 5 bases from V and 7 bases from J, with 14 bases between. This CDR3 region has 13 residues. CDR1 is GTSNPN, CDR2 SVGIG, per germline (reference sequence).

V and J are TRBV4-1 and TRBJ2-1; TRBD2 is a possible D gene (6 bases). CDR3 length: 18 amino acids. Trimming removed 0 bases from V and 8 bases from J, with 23 bases in between. Germline V CDR1 and CDR2: MGHRA, YSYEKL. For the CDR3, the DNA is TGCGCCAGCAGCCAAGAGAAAGGAAGGTTTTTCGGGAGAGATGAGCAGTTCTTC. Protein sequence: CASSQEKGRFFGRDEQFF.

The rearrangement uses TRBV6-5 and TRBJ2-7, with a possible D match to TRBD1 (6 bases). Trimming removed 6 bases from V and 2 bases from J, with 14 bases in between. The germline CDR1 and CDR2 sequences are MNHEY and SVGAGI. This CDR3 is built from 14 residues. The CDR3 coding sequence is TGTGCCAGCAGGGGACACGTCACCGCCTACGAGCAGTACTTC. This encodes CASRGHVTAYEQYF.

This clone turned up a few times. The chain uses TRBV10-3 and TRBJ1-5; TRBD1 is a possible D gene (5 bases). The CDR3 has 17 amino acids. The V gene lost 0 bases and the J gene lost 3 bases, with 15 bases spanning the gap. Per the germline V gene, CDR1 is ENHRY and CDR2 is SYGVKD. In DNA, the CDR3 is TGTGCCATCAGTGAGTCGAGGCCCGACAGTACCAATCAGCCCCAGCATTTT. It translates to CAISESRPDSTNQPQHF.

The rearrangement links TRBV28 to TRBJ2-1, with 9 positions matching TRBD1. Germline trimming cut 3 bases from V and 7 bases from J; bases unmatched to any gene: 4. In germline, CDR1 is MDHEN, CDR2 SYDVKM. CDR3 length: 14 amino acids. Here the CDR3 reads CASSFWDRANEQFF. The CDR3, as DNA: TGTGCCAGCAGTTTCTGGGACAGGGCGAATGAGCAGTTCTTC.